These T cell receptor beta chains were read from a single sample in a study of beta chain features in type 1 diabetes. Clones were read by immunoSEQ multiplex PCR, and TCRdb kept only the in-frame ones, dropping some. The sample gives under 400,000 clones, over 10% of which show up once; about 0.017% is in the top ten. Sequencing was carried out using naive CD4+ T cells from blood. Source of these receptors: a man between 18 and 35 years old in good health. CDR3s include the opening cysteine and the closing phenylalanine or tryptophan. The order of the fields is D gene, V gene, clone size, J gene, CDR3 DNA, CDR3 protein. D genes are given only for firm matches. Only part of the rows carry a size: once, few, many, or a class if the clone is expanded.

D gene: NA
V gene: TRBV7-2
clone size: NA
J gene: TRBJ2-1
CDR3 DNA: TGTGCCAGCAGCTATAGAGGGGGAGAGCAGTTCTTC
CDR3 protein: CASSYRGGEQFF

D gene: TRBD1
V gene: TRBV6-5
clone size: NA
J gene: TRBJ2-1
CDR3 DNA: TGTGCCAGCACCACCGGGACAGGGGGATACAATGAGCAGTTCTTC
CDR3 protein: CASTTGTGGYNEQFF

D gene: TRBD1
V gene: TRBV18
clone size: NA
J gene: TRBJ1-1
CDR3 DNA: TGTGCCAGCTCACGAGACAGGGTAGAAGCTTTCTTT
CDR3 protein: CASSRDRVEAFF

D gene: TRBD2
V gene: TRBV5-4
clone size: few
J gene: TRBJ2-6
CDR3 DNA: TGTGCCAGCAGGGCGGGCGGGAGTACTGGGGCCAACGTCCTGACTTTC
CDR3 protein: CASRAGGSTGANVLTF

D gene: TRBD1
V gene: TRBV4-2
clone size: few
J gene: TRBJ2-2
CDR3 DNA: TGTGCCAGCAGCCAAGGGACAGGGGTGAACACCGGGGAGCTGTTTTTT
CDR3 protein: CASSQGTGVNTGELFF

D gene: NA
V gene: TRBV28
clone size: few
J gene: TRBJ2-7
CDR3 DNA: TGTGCCAGCAGTTTTCTCTACGAGCAGTACTTC
CDR3 protein: CASSFLYEQYF

D gene: TRBD2
V gene: TRBV6-5
clone size: NA
J gene: TRBJ2-7
CDR3 DNA: TGTGCCAGCACCGGGACTAGCGGGGCCTACGAGCAGTACTTC
CDR3 protein: CASTGTSGAYEQYF

D gene: TRBD2
V gene: TRBV18
clone size: NA
J gene: TRBJ2-3
CDR3 DNA: TGTGCCAGCTCACCTGGACCCGGGACTAGCGGTTACCGGCAGTATTTT
CDR3 protein: CASSPGPGTSGYRQYF

D gene: TRBD1
V gene: TRBV7-9
clone size: NA
J gene: TRBJ1-5
CDR3 DNA: TGTGCCAGCAGCCGGACAGGGGATAGCAATCAGCCCCAGCATTTT
CDR3 protein: CASSRTGDSNQPQHF

D gene: NA
V gene: TRBV21-1
clone size: NA
J gene: TRBJ1-2
CDR3 DNA: TGTGCCAGCAGCAAATGGCCAGGACAGGTCTATGGCTACACCTTC
CDR3 protein: CASSKWPGQVYGYTF

D gene: TRBD1
V gene: TRBV5-4
clone size: NA
J gene: TRBJ2-1
CDR3 DNA: TGTGCCAGCAGCCGGCTGGGACAGGGCAACAATGAGCAGTTCTTC
CDR3 protein: CASSRLGQGNNEQFF

D gene: TRBD2
V gene: TRBV5-6
clone size: NA
J gene: TRBJ2-3
CDR3 DNA: TGTGCCAGCAGCTTGAAAAGCGGGGGGGCCACAGATACGCAGTATTTT
CDR3 protein: CASSLKSGGATDTQYF

D gene: TRBD1
V gene: TRBV5-6
clone size: few
J gene: TRBJ2-3
CDR3 DNA: TGTGCCAGCAGCTTGCCCAACAGGGGCTCAGATACGCAGTATTTT
CDR3 protein: CASSLPNRGSDTQYF

D gene: NA
V gene: TRBV23-1
clone size: few
J gene: TRBJ2-3
CDR3 DNA: TGCGCCAGCAGTCAAGCTTTCCGGGGGAACACAGATACGCAGTATTTT
CDR3 protein: CASSQAFRGNTDTQYF

D gene: TRBD1
V gene: TRBV5-6
clone size: few
J gene: TRBJ2-1
CDR3 DNA: TGTGCCAGCAGCGGTGTTGACAGGGTTGTTAATGAGCAGTTCTTC
CDR3 protein: CASSGVDRVVNEQFF

D gene: NA
V gene: TRBV4-3
clone size: NA
J gene: TRBJ1-2
CDR3 DNA: TGCGCCAGCAGCCAAGAGGGGAGGGCAGTGTATGGCTACACCTTC
CDR3 protein: CASSQEGRAVYGYTF

D gene: NA
V gene: TRBV5-4
clone size: NA
J gene: TRBJ2-6
CDR3 DNA: TGTGCCAGCAGCTCATTACAGGCCGCAGCCTTCTCTGGGGCCAACGTCCTGACTTTC
CDR3 protein: CASSSLQAAAFSGANVLTF

D gene: NA
V gene: TRBV13
clone size: NA
J gene: TRBJ1-2
CDR3 DNA: TGTGCCAGCAGCCCCAGGGGCTACTATGGCTACACCTTC
CDR3 protein: CASSPRGYYGYTF

D gene: TRBD1
V gene: TRBV11-2
clone size: NA
J gene: TRBJ2-5
CDR3 DNA: TGTGCCAGCAGCTTAGAGGGACAGGGAGGAGAGACCCAGTACTTC
CDR3 protein: CASSLEGQGGETQYF

D gene: NA
V gene: TRBV7-9
clone size: NA
J gene: TRBJ1-1
CDR3 DNA: TGTGCCAGCAGCTTTGCAGGGGTCACTGAAGCTTTCTTT
CDR3 protein: CASSFAGVTEAFF

D gene: NA
V gene: TRBV30
clone size: NA
J gene: TRBJ1-6
CDR3 DNA: TGTGCCTGGAATTCGGGTTCACCCCTCCACTTT
CDR3 protein: CAWNSGSPLHF

D gene: NA
V gene: TRBV20-1
clone size: NA
J gene: TRBJ2-7
CDR3 DNA: TGCAGTGCTTTGACAGTCTCGGAGCAGTACTTC
CDR3 protein: CSALTVSEQYF

D gene: TRBD2
V gene: TRBV11-2
clone size: few
J gene: TRBJ2-1
CDR3 DNA: TGTGCCAGCAGCTTAAGCGGGAGAGAGCAGTTCTTC
CDR3 protein: CASSLSGREQFF

D gene: TRBD1
V gene: TRBV29-1
clone size: many
J gene: TRBJ2-7
CDR3 DNA: TGCAGCGTTGGGACAGGGGTGGACGAGCAGTACTTC
CDR3 protein: CSVGTGVDEQYF

D gene: NA
V gene: TRBV5-1
clone size: NA
J gene: TRBJ2-1
CDR3 DNA: TGCGCCAGCAGCACCCCAGGGGGTAGCGGCGGAGATGAGCAGTTCTTC
CDR3 protein: CASSTPGGSGGDEQFF

D gene: TRBD2
V gene: TRBV25-1
clone size: NA
J gene: TRBJ2-5
CDR3 DNA: TGTGCCAGCAGCGAATGGGGGACTAGCGGTGAGACCCAGTACTTC
CDR3 protein: CASSEWGTSGETQYF

D gene: TRBD2
V gene: TRBV18
clone size: NA
J gene: TRBJ2-1
CDR3 DNA: TGTGCCAGCTCACCACAAGGACTAGCGGGAGGAGATGAGCAGTTCTTC
CDR3 protein: CASSPQGLAGGDEQFF

D gene: TRBD2
V gene: TRBV11-2
clone size: NA
J gene: TRBJ2-1
CDR3 DNA: TGTGCCAGCAGCTCGATCGGGCTAGCGGTCAATGAGCAGTTCTTC
CDR3 protein: CASSSIGLAVNEQFF